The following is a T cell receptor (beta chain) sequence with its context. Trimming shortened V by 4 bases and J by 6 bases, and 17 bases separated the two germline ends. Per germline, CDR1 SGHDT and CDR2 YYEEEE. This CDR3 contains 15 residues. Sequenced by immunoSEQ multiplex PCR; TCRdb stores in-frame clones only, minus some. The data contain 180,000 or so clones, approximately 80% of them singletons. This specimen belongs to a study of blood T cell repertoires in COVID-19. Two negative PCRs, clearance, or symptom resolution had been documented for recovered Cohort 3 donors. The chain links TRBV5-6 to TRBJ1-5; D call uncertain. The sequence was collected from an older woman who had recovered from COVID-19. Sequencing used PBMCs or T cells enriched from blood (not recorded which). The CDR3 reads CASSPSTNSGQPQHF. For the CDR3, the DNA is TGTGCCAGCAGCCCTTCGACTAATAGCGGTCAGCCCCAGCATTTT.